Below are 15 T cell receptor beta chains sequenced from a single sample in a study of CD8 T cells in Susac syndrome (dated by TCRdb to the late 2010s). Library preparation used the immunoSEQ multiplex PCR assay. RNA was extracted using the RNeasy kit, and roughly 0.5 to 1 ug of the RNA was reverse transcribed with random hexamers. TCRdb reanalyzed the raw reads on its own, using fastp at Q25 for trimming and MiXCR for clone calling, and kept in-frame beta chains. Each record represents a unique CDR3 protein, reported with the most common genes and DNA among its rows. The sample data list 150,000 to 200,000 distinct CDR3 sequences, and roughly 95% of these were observed just once. The top ten constitute just over 0.13% of the sample. Sequences were obtained from CD4+ T cells from PBMCs. These TCRs come from a human donor in good health.

The chain combines TRBV9 with TRBJ2-5; TRBD2 might be the D (5 bases). CDR3 length: 13 amino acids. Germline CDR1 reads SGDLS; CDR2 reads YYNGEE. V was pared by 4 bases and J by 5 bases, with 12 bases between. CDR3 region: CASSRGLRETQYF. The CDR3, as DNA: TGTGCCAGCAGCCGCGGACTCCGGGAGACCCAGTACTTC.

The chain couples TRBV7-8 to TRBJ2-5, with D possibly TRBD2 on 6 matching bases. Germline loops: CDR1 SGHVS, CDR2 FQNEAQ. This CDR3 has 15 amino acids. Trimming stripped 4 bases from V and 1 base from J, with 13 bases between. The CDR3 reads CASSSRRGSQETQYF. For the CDR3, the DNA is TGTGCCAGCAGCTCCCGGCGGGGTAGCCAAGAGACCCAGTACTTC.

The genes are TRBV7-6 and TRBJ2-6, with no clear D. The V and J ends lost 2 bases and 0 bases respectively, with 8 bases between them. This CDR3 has 16 residues. Germline CDR1 is SGHVS and CDR2 is FNYEAQ. The CDR3 protein is CASSLLTDSGANVLTF. The CDR3 nucleotides are TGTGCCAGCAGCTTACTCACGGACTCTGGGGCCAACGTCCTGACTTTC. The full variable domain, with the rest looked up from reference TRBV7-6 and TRBJ2-6, is GAGVSQSPRYKVTKRGQDVALRCDPISGHVSLYWYRQALGQGPEFLTYFNYEAQQDKSGLPNDRFSAERPEGSISTLTIQRTEQRDSAMYRCASSLLTDSGANVLTFGAGSRLTVL.

The J gene is TRBJ2-1, the V gene TRBV3-1, with TRBD1 matching 9 bases. CDR1 and CDR2 from the germline V gene are LGHDT and YNNKEL (reference sequence). Trimming cost V 2 bases and J 1 base; bases outside gene matches: 9. This CDR3 has 18 residues. CDR3 region: CASSQRPRTGVSYNEQFF. DNA for the CDR3: TGTGCCAGCAGCCAAAGGCCTCGGACAGGGGTATCCTACAATGAGCAGTTCTTC.

The chain carries TRBV3-1 and TRBJ2-7, with no clear D. Trimming shortened V by 5 bases and J by 5 bases, and 7 bases separated the two germline ends. The CDR3 is 11 amino acids. The germline V gene encodes CDR1 LGHDT and CDR2 YNNKEL (reference sequence). The CDR3 is CASSFDHEQYF. DNA of the CDR3: TGTGCCAGCAGCTTTGACCACGAGCAGTACTTC.

The chain couples TRBV6-1 to TRBJ1-6; TRBD1 might be the D (5 bases). Germline V gene data show CDR1 as MNHNS and CDR2 as SASEGT. The V end lost 1 base, the J end lost 7 bases, and 14 bases lay between the germline ends. This CDR3 contains 16 residues. The CDR3 loop is CASSEVSGALNSPLHF. In nucleotides, the CDR3 is TGTGCCAGCAGTGAAGTCTCCGGGGCCCTCAATTCACCCCTCCACTTT.

The chain carries TRBV9 and TRBJ2-6; TRBD1 might be the D (5 bases). The CDR3 runs 16 residues. The V end was cut by 0 bases, the J end by 2 bases, with 9 bases between. CDR1 and CDR2 from the germline V gene are SGDLS and YYNGEE. CDR3 nucleotides: TGTGCCAGCAGCGTAGCTGTAGGGGCTGGGGCCAACGTCCTGACTTTC. This translates into CASSVAVGAGANVLTF.

The chain employs TRBV6-5 and TRBJ2-1, with TRBD2 as a possible D gene (5 bases). Trimming removed 4 bases at V and 3 bases at J, with 13 bases between. This CDR3 contains 15 residues. Looked up from germline, CDR1 is MNHEY and CDR2 is SVGAGI. Here the CDR3 DNA reads TGTGCCAGCAGTTCTGCAGCGGCCAACTACAATGAGCAGTTCTTC. This encodes CASSSAAANYNEQFF.

The chain recombines TRBV15 with TRBJ1-2, with 7 bases lining up with TRBD1. V trimming: 4 bases; J trimming: 8 bases; junction bases outside the gene matches: 10. CDR1 and CDR2 (germline): LNHNV, YYDKDF (reference sequence). CDR3 length: 14 amino acids. CDR3 coding DNA: TGTGCCACCAGCACCAGGGGCAGGGGGGGAGGCTACACCTTC. Its protein product is CATSTRGRGGGYTF.

V gene TRBV7-8 combines with J gene TRBJ2-3; D not resolved. CDR1 SGHVS and CDR2 FQNEAQ come from the germline V gene. CDR3 size: 11 residues. Trimming shortened V by 3 bases and J by 10 bases, and 8 bases separated the two germline ends. The CDR3 protein is CASSFMRSQYF. The CDR3 coding sequence is TGTGCCAGCAGCTTCATGCGATCGCAGTATTTT.

The rearrangement links TRBV6-6 to TRBJ1-1; D gene unclear. Germline V gene sequence: CDR1 MNHNY, CDR2 SVGAGI (reference sequence). V lost 0 bases to trimming and J lost 5 bases, with 7 bases between them. The CDR3 is 13 residues long. In DNA form, the CDR3 reads TGTGCCAGCAGTTACTCGGAAAGGACTGAAGCTTTCTTT. As protein: CASSYSERTEAFF.

The V gene is TRBV21-1, the J gene TRBJ2-7; the DNA was not compared with TRBD1, the D call given in the table. TRBV21-1 is designated a pseudogene. The CDR3 extends over 13 amino acids. The CDR3 here is CASSPLPSYEQYF. The CDR3 DNA is TGTGCCAGCTCCCCCCTACCCTCCTACGAGCAGTACTTC.

This chain joins TRBV6-5 and TRBJ2-7, with D possibly being TRBD1 (6 bases). The V end was cut by 4 bases, the J end by 2 bases, with 15 bases between. The germline CDR1 and CDR2 sequences are MNHEY and SVGAGI. The CDR3 is 15 amino acids. The CDR3 region is CASSSPGVAPYEQYF. The DNA of the CDR3 is TGTGCCAGCAGTTCCCCAGGGGTGGCTCCCTACGAGCAGTACTTC.

This chain links TRBV5-1 with TRBJ1-6, with TRBD1 matching 8 bases. This CDR3 comprises 16 residues. V lost 2 bases to trimming and J lost 10 bases; unmatched junction nucleotides: 11. CDR1 and CDR2 from the germline V gene are SGHRS and YFSETQ. The CDR3 DNA follows: TGCGCCAGCAGCTTAAGGACAGGGCCCGATGTCTCACCCCTCCACTTT. Translated: CASSLRTGPDVSPLHF.

The chain joins TRBV3-1 to TRBJ2-7; D unresolved. V lost 3 bases and J lost 1, with 10 bases in between. The CDR3 has 14 amino acids. CDR1 and CDR2 (germline): LGHDT, YNNKEL (reference sequence). The CDR3 DNA is TGTGCCAGCAGCCACCCATCGGTTTCCTACGAGCAGTACTTC. Translation gives CASSHPSVSYEQYF.